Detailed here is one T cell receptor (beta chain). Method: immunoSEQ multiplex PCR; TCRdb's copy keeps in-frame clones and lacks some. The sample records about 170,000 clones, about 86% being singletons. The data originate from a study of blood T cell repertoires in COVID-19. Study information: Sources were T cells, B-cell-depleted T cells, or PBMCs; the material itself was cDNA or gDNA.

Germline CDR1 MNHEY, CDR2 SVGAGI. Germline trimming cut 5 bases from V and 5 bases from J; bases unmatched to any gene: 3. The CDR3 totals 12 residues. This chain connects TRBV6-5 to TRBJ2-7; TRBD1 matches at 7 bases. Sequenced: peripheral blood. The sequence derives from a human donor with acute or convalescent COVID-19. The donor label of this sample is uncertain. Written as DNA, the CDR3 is TGTGCCAGCAGTCGACAGGGCGACGAGCAGTACTTC. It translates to CASSRQGDEQYF.